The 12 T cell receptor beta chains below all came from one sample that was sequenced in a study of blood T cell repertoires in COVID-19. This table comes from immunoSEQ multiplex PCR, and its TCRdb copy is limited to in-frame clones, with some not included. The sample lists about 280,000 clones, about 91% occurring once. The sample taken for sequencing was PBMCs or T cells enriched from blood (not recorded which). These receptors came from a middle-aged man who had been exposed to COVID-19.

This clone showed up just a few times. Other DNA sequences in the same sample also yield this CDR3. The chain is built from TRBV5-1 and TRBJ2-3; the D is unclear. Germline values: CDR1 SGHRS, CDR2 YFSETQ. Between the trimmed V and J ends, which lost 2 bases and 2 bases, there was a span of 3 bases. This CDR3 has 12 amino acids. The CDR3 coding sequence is TGCGCCAGCAGCTTAGCCACAGATACGCAGTATTTT. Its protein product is CASSLATDTQYF.

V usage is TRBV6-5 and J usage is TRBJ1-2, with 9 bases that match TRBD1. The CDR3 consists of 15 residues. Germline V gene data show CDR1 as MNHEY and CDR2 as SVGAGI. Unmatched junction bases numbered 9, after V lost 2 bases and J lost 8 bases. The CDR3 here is CASSYSWTGEVGYTF. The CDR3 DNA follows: TGTGCCAGCAGTTACAGTTGGACAGGGGAAGTCGGCTACACCTTC.

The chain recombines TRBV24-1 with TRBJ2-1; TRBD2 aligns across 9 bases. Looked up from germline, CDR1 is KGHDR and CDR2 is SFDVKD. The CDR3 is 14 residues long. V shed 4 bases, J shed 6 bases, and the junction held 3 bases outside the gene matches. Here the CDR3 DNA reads TGTGCCACCAGTGAGACTAGCGGTCCCAATGAGCAGTTCTTC. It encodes CATSETSGPNEQFF.

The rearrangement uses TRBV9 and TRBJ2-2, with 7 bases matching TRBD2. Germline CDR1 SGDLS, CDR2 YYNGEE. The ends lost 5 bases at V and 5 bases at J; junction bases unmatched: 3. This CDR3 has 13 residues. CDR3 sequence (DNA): TGTGCCAGCAGACGCGGGAGAACCGGGGAGCTGTTTTTT. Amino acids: CASRRGRTGELFF.

In DNA, the CDR3 is TGTGCCACCAGTGTTGGGACAGGGAACACCGGGGAGCTGTTTTTT. This gives the protein CATSVGTGNTGELFF. V and J are TRBV24-1 and TRBJ2-2; the match to TRBD1 covers 8 bases. The length of the CDR3 is 15 residues. J lost 1 base, V lost 5 bases, and 2 bases had no gene match. From germline, CDR1 is KGHDR and CDR2 SFDVKD.

CDR3 protein: CAWKRQSQSPLHF. As DNA, the CDR3 is TGTGCCTGGAAGAGACAGTCGCAATCACCCCTCCACTTT. This sequence joins TRBV30 and TRBJ1-6; a weak D match, TRBD1 (5 bases). The CDR3 has 13 residues. CDR1 is GTSNPN, CDR2 SVGIG, per germline (reference sequence). Between the trimmed V and J ends, which lost 4 bases and 10 bases, there was a span of 14 bases. Based on the CDR3 plus reference TRBV30 and TRBJ1-6, the full variable domain is SQTIHQWPATLVQPVGSPLSLECTVEGTSNPNLYWYRQAAGRGLQLLFYSVGIGQISSEVPQNLSASRPQDRQFILSSKKLLLSDSGFYLCAWKRQSQSPLHFGNGTRLTVT.

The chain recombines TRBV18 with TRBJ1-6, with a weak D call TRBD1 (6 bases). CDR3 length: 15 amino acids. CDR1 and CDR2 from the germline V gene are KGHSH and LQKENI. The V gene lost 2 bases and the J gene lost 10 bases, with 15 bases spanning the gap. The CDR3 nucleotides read TGTGCCAGCTCACCAGGGGGCGGCGAGGGATCACCCCTCCACTTT. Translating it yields CASSPGGGEGSPLHF.

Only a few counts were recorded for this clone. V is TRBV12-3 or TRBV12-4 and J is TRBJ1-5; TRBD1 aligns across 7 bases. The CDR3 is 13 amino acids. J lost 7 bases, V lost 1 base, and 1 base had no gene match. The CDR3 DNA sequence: TGTGCCAGCAGTTTAGGCAGGGGGCAGCCCCAGCATTTT. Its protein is CASSLGRGQPQHF.

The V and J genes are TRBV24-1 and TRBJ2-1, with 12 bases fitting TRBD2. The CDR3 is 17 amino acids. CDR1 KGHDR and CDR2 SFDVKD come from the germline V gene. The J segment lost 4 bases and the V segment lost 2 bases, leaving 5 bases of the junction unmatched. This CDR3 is CATSDSSGLAGYNEQFF. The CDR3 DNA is TGTGCCACCAGTGATTCGAGTGGACTAGCGGGGTACAATGAGCAGTTCTTC.

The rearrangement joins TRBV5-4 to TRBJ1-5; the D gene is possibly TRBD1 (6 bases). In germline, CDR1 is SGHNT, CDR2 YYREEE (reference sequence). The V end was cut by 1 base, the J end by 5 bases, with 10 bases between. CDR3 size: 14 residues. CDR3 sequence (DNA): TGTGCCAGCAGCTTGAACGGACAGTATCAGCCCCAGCATTTT. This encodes CASSLNGQYQPQHF.

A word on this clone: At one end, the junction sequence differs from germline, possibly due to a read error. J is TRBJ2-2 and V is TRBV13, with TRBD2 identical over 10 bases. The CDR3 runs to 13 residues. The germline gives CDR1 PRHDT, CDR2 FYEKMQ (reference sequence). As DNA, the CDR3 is TGTGCCAGCAGCTTAGGCACTAGCGGGAAGCTGTTTTTT. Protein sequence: CASSLGTSGKLFF.

The DNA of the CDR3 is TGTGCCAGCAACACCAAGGACTTCCCGGGTGCCGGGGAGCTGTTTTTT. Protein sequence: CASNTKDFPGAGELFF. V and J are TRBV5-4 and TRBJ2-2; D possibly corresponds to TRBD2 (5 bases). The CDR3 has 16 amino acids. Trimming took 6 bases from V and 6 from J, leaving 21 bases between them. CDR1 is SGHNT, CDR2 YYREEE, per germline (reference sequence).